The entry below describes one TCR beta chain. Method: immunoSEQ multiplex PCR; TCRdb's copy keeps in-frame clones and lacks some. The profile shows about 140,000 clones, 85% to 95% of them singletons. These data come from a study of T cell responses to AZD1222 COVID-19 vaccine. Germline V gives CDR1 LNHNV, CDR2 YYDKDF (reference sequence). Trimming removed 7 bases from V and 0 bases from J, with 9 bases in between. The CDR3 has 13 residues. Sequenced material: peripheral blood, taken 28 days after the second AZD1222 dose. This sequence originates from an adult who received the AZD1222 COVID-19 vaccine. The chain uses TRBV15 and TRBJ1-1; D not resolved. The CDR3 nucleotides read TGTGCCACCACCCGGGAGCTGAACACTGAAGCTTTCTTT. This gives the protein CATTRELNTEAFF.